Listed here are 25 T cell receptor beta chains from one sample, sequenced in a study of blood T cell repertoires in COVID-19. Sequenced by immunoSEQ multiplex PCR; TCRdb stores in-frame clones only, minus some. The sample includes 100,000 to 150,000 clones, roughly 80% of them seen just once. Sequencing input: peripheral blood. The receptors were gathered from a woman aged 45-65 years with acute or convalescent COVID-19.

The V gene is TRBV18, the J gene TRBJ2-4; 10 nucleotides align to TRBD1. The V gene end was trimmed by 0 bases and the J gene end by 1 base; junction bases not matched to a gene: 3. The CDR3 is 17 amino acids. Germline V CDR1 and CDR2: KGHSH, LQKENI. The CDR3: CASSPPTGGFAKNIQYF. CDR3 DNA: TGTGCCAGCTCACCACCGACAGGGGGCTTCGCCAAAAACATTCAGTACTTC.

The chain joins TRBV11-2 to TRBJ2-2; TRBD2 aligns across 8 bases. Germline V gives CDR1 SGHAT, CDR2 FQNNGV. J lost 3 bases, V lost 6 bases, and 6 bases had no gene match. This CDR3 is built from 15 residues. The CDR3 here is CASRPRGAHTGELFF. DNA of the CDR3: TGTGCCAGCAGACCGCGGGGGGCCCACACCGGGGAGCTGTTTTTT. Full variable domain (rest looked up from reference TRBV11-2 and TRBJ2-2): EAGVAQSPRYKIIEKRQSVAFWCNPISGHATLYWYQQILGQGPKLLIQFQNNGVVDDSQLPKDRFSAERLKGVDSTLKIQPAKLEDSAVYLCASRPRGAHTGELFFGEGSRLTVL.

V and J are TRBV4-2 and TRBJ1-2; D gene uncertain. Germline V gene sequence: CDR1 LGHNA, CDR2 YNFKEQ. The V end was cut by 4 bases, the J end by 0 bases, with 15 bases between. This CDR3 has 16 amino acids. CDR3 in DNA: TGTGCCAGCAGCCGTATCCTTGGCCCCACTAACTATGGCTACACCTTC. This gives the protein CASSRILGPTNYGYTF.

The chain joins TRBV7-2 to TRBJ2-3, with no clear D. Germline assignment: CDR1 SGHTA and CDR2 FQGNSA. This CDR3 contains 11 residues. V lost 4 bases to trimming and J lost 3 bases, with 2 bases between them. CDR3 nucleotide sequence: TGTGCCAGCAGCTCGACAGATACGCAGTATTTT. Translation: CASSSTDTQYF.

The chain uses TRBV7-9 and TRBJ1-1; TRBD1 agrees at 9 bases. Germline lookup yields CDR1 SEHNR and CDR2 FQNEAQ (reference sequence). V trimming: 5 bases; J trimming: 6 bases; junction bases outside the gene matches: 16. The CDR3 is 17 amino acids. CDR3 in DNA: TGTGCCAGCAGCCACAATAGGGGACAGGGAATGGGATCTGAAGCTTTCTTT. It is translated as CASSHNRGQGMGSEAFF.

The V call is TRBV21-1, the J call TRBJ1-2; TRBD1 is the table's D call and was not checked against the DNA. TRBV21-1 counts as a pseudogene. This CDR3 has 15 amino acids. DNA for the CDR3: TGTGCCAGCAGCAAATCGGACATACTTGGCTATGGCTACACCTTC. Amino acid sequence: CASSKSDILGYGYTF.

This chain connects TRBV25-1 to TRBJ1-6, with D uncertain. V was trimmed by 3 bases and J by 7 bases, leaving 7 bases between them. CDR3 size: 13 residues. The germline gives CDR1 MGHDK, CDR2 SYGVNS. The DNA for the CDR3 is TGTGCCAGCAGTGACGTTTTAAATTCACCCCTCCACTTT. Translation gives CASSDVLNSPLHF.

The chain joins TRBV7-8 to TRBJ2-7; possibly TRBD1 for D (7 bases). Trimming removed 5 bases from V and 0 bases from J, with 14 bases in between. CDR3 length equals 15 residues. Germline CDR1 and CDR2: SGHVS and FQNEAQ. CDR3: CASSPRQGLSYEQYF. In DNA form, the CDR3 reads TGTGCCAGCAGCCCCCGACAGGGACTCTCCTACGAGCAGTACTTC. Supplemented by reference TRBV7-8 and TRBJ2-7, the full variable domain reads GAGVSQSPRYKVAKRGQDVALRCDPISGHVSLFWYQQALGQGPEFLTYFQNEAQLDKSGLPSDRFFAERPEGSVSTLKIQRTQQEDSAVYLCASSPRQGLSYEQYFGPGTRLTVT.

The genes are TRBV5-1 and TRBJ2-1; 12 nucleotides agree with TRBD2. CDR1 is SGHRS and CDR2 is YFSETQ in the germline V gene. This CDR3 contains 16 residues. V shed 1 base and J 4 bases; nucleotides not matched to a gene: 3. CDR3 sequence reads: CASSLSGTSGYNEQFF. CDR3 coding DNA: TGCGCCAGCAGCTTGAGCGGGACTAGCGGGTACAATGAGCAGTTCTTC.

The chain couples TRBV27 to TRBJ2-1, with 8 bases lining up with TRBD2. The trim removed 3 bases at V and 6 bases at J, leaving 10 bases unmatched. This CDR3 region has 16 residues. The germline V gene has CDR1 MNHEY and CDR2 SMNVEV (reference sequence). CDR3 sequence: CASSFYSSGGPNEQFF. Here the CDR3 DNA reads TGTGCCAGCAGTTTTTATTCCAGCGGGGGACCCAATGAGCAGTTCTTC.

V is TRBV19 and J is TRBJ2-3; D may be TRBD2 (5 bases). Trimming took off 6 bases at V and 2 bases at J, with 9 bases between the two ends. This CDR3 comprises 13 residues. Germline V gene sequence: CDR1 LNHDA, CDR2 SQIVND (reference sequence). The CDR3 region is CASSGEITDTQYF. The CDR3 nucleotides are TGTGCCAGTAGCGGGGAGATCACAGATACGCAGTATTTT. The variable domain in full, with the rest retrieved from reference TRBV19 and TRBJ2-3, is DGGITQSPKYLFRKEGQNVTLSCEQNLNHDAMYWYRQDPGQGLRLIYYSQIVNDFQKGDIAEGYSVSREKKESFPLTVTSAQKNPTAFYLCASSGEITDTQYFGPGTRLTVL.

The genes are TRBV5-6 and TRBJ1-3, with D perhaps matching TRBD1 (6 bases). V dropped 1 base and J dropped 0 bases, with 11 bases sitting between them. Germline V gene lookup returns CDR1 SGHDT and CDR2 YYEEEE. The CDR3 extends over 16 amino acids. CDR3 sequence (DNA): TGTGCCAGCAGCTTGCTTGGGGGCGCCTCTGGAAACACCATATATTTT. This sequence encodes CASSLLGGASGNTIYF.

This clone has only one observation. This rearrangement joins TRBV19 to TRBJ2-3, with TRBD2 matching over 10 bases. The CDR3 consists of 15 residues. Trimming cost V 8 bases and J 4 bases; bases outside gene matches: 9. Germline-derived CDR1 and CDR2 are LNHDA and SQIVND (reference sequence). The CDR3 loop is CASGKSAGGADTQYF. CDR3 DNA: TGTGCCAGTGGTAAATCAGCGGGGGGGGCAGATACGCAGTATTTT.

The genes are TRBV10-3 and TRBJ1-2, with TRBD1 matching over 9 bases. Unmatched junction bases numbered 9, after V lost 4 bases and J lost 6 bases. CDR1 and CDR2 (germline): ENHRY, SYGVKD. CDR3 length equals 15 residues. The CDR3 nucleotides are TGTGCCATCAGTGTAAAACAGGGGGCTCTTAATGGCTACACCTTC. Protein product: CAISVKQGALNGYTF.

The genes are TRBV5-1 and TRBJ1-1; D may be TRBD1 (6 bases). Deletions cut 5 bases from V and 3 bases from J, with 11 bases between. The CDR3 loop spans 13 amino acids. Per the germline V gene, CDR1 is SGHRS and CDR2 is YFSETQ. Here the CDR3 reads CASSGGADTEAFF. In DNA form, the CDR3 reads TGCGCCAGCAGTGGGGGGGCGGACACTGAAGCTTTCTTT.

The chain employs TRBV19 and TRBJ1-4; TRBD1 matches 12 bases. Trimming removed 7 bases from V and 0 bases from J; junction bases left unmatched: 6. The CDR3 runs 17 residues. Looked up from germline, CDR1 is LNHDA and CDR2 is SQIVND (reference sequence). CDR3 bases: TGTGCCAGTAACAGGGGACAGGGGGCGCCAACTAATGAAAAACTGTTTTTT. Translation: CASNRGQGAPTNEKLFF.

This chain links TRBV29-1 with TRBJ1-5; D may be TRBD1 (5 bases). The germline V gene encodes CDR1 SQVTM and CDR2 ANQGSEA. The CDR3 length is 12 residues. V dropped 4 bases and J dropped 8 bases, with 12 bases sitting between them. CDR3 sequence reads: CSVGGWGEPQHF. The DNA for the CDR3 is TGCAGCGTTGGCGGATGGGGGGAGCCCCAGCATTTT.

The rearrangement uses TRBV12-5 and TRBJ1-1, with D uncertain. The CDR3 consists of 19 residues. V lost 4 bases and J lost 0, with 24 bases in between. The germline V gene encodes CDR1 LGHNT and CDR2 FRNRAP. CDR3 sequence: CASGSLPDGKSLLNTEAFF. For the CDR3, the DNA is TGTGCTAGTGGTTCGCTGCCAGATGGTAAATCCCTCCTGAACACTGAAGCTTTCTTT.

The V and J genes are TRBV5-5 and TRBJ1-2; 9 positions agree with TRBD1. From germline, CDR1 is SGHKS and CDR2 YYEKEE (reference sequence). The CDR3 has 14 residues. The J segment lost 2 bases and the V segment lost 4 bases, leaving 3 bases of the junction unmatched. The DNA of the CDR3 is TGTGCCAGCAGCACGGGACAGGGAAACTATGGCTACACCTTC. It yields the protein CASSTGQGNYGYTF.

The J gene is TRBJ2-2, the V gene TRBV5-4; 7 bases are a match to TRBD2. The germline V gene has CDR1 SGHNT and CDR2 YYREEE (reference sequence). The CDR3 contains 16 residues. J was trimmed by 1 base and V by 0 bases; bases with no gene match: 3. The CDR3 nucleotides are TGTGCCAGCAGCTTGGCCGGCGGGAGGAACACCGGGGAGCTGTTTTTT. Its translation: CASSLAGGRNTGELFF.

This clone showed up just a few times. This rearrangement joins TRBV6-5 to TRBJ2-3; tentative D call: TRBD2 (5 bases). The CDR3 extends over 14 amino acids. Germline V lookup: CDR1 MNHEY, CDR2 SVGAGI. Trimming removed 8 bases at V and 1 base at J, with 13 bases between. The CDR3 protein is CASGGIAGTDTQYF. As DNA, the CDR3 is TGTGCCAGCGGAGGTATAGCCGGCACAGATACGCAGTATTTT.

This clone was found a few times. CDR3 sequence (DNA): TGCGCCAGCAGCCGGTTTGACTCCCTTCCCTCTGGAAACACCATATATTTT. Protein product: CASSRFDSLPSGNTIYF. The V and J genes are TRBV4-1 and TRBJ1-3; D not resolved. The CDR3 spans 17 residues. Trimming took off 4 bases at V and 0 bases at J, with 16 bases between the two ends. Germline values: CDR1 MGHRA, CDR2 YSYEKL.

The V and J genes are TRBV15 and TRBJ2-3; maybe TRBD1 (6 bases). The CDR3 sequence is 15 residues long. V lost 0 bases and J lost 2, with 9 bases in between. The germline CDR1 and CDR2 sequences are LNHNV and YYDKDF (reference sequence). CDR3 residues: CATSRDSGDTDTQYF. DNA of the CDR3: TGTGCCACCAGCAGAGATTCAGGGGACACAGATACGCAGTATTTT. The full variable domain, its missing parts supplied by reference TRBV15 and TRBJ2-3, is DAMVIQNPRYQVTQFGKPVTLSCSQTLNHNVMYWYQQKSSQAPKLLFHYYDKDFNNEADTPDNFQSRRPNTSFCFLDIRSPGLGDTAMYLCATSRDSGDTDTQYFGPGTRLTVL.

Of note for this clone: At one of its ends the junction is not consistent with the germline gene, which may arise from a read error. The chain links TRBV18 to TRBJ1-1; possible D gene TRBD1, 5 bases. CDR3 length equals 14 residues. Germline V CDR1 and CDR2: KGHSH, LQKENI. The CDR3 coding sequence is TGTGCCAGCTCCCCACAGGACACGAACACTGAAGCTTTCTTT. It is translated as CASSPQDTNTEAFF.

This sequence joins TRBV5-3 and TRBJ1-6; TRBD1 matches at 10 bases. TRBV5-3 is an ORF for which the function is uncertain. V lost 5 bases, J lost 6 bases, and 11 bases stayed unmatched. The CDR3 is 17 amino acids. For the CDR3, the DNA is TGTGCCAGAAGGGCTGGGACAGGGGAATGGGGTAATTCACCCCTCCACTTT. Its protein is CARRAGTGEWGNSPLHF.